Following are 5 T cell receptor beta chains from one sample sequenced in a study of metastatic and nonmetastatic thyroid tumors (dated by TCRdb to the early 2020s). No treatment had been received by any patient before thyroid surgery. Receptor amplification or capture employed PCR. Sequencer: Illumina HiSeq 4000. In TCRdb, the public reads were trimmed at Q25 with fastp and aligned with MiXCR, with productive beta chains retained. The sample yields 30,000 to 35,000 clones; roughly 29% were counted once. Clones ranked in the top ten supply 7.8% of the sample. The sequenced material came from blood. All receptors come from a female donor with papillary thyroid cancer or a benign thyroid nodule (not recorded which). Some clones in this sample may be carry-over from other donors' samples.

The table lists this clone with many counts. This may come from a read error, since a much larger clone is one base off. The V gene is TRBV6-2 or TRBV6-3, the J gene TRBJ2-2; D possibly matches TRBD1 or TRBD2 (5 bases each). The CDR3 runs to 13 residues. Germline loops: CDR1 MNHEY, CDR2 SVGEGT. CDR3 amino acids: CASLRRDDGELLF. CDR3 DNA: TGTGCCAGCCTCCGCAGGGATGACGGGGAGCTGCTTTTT.

The genes are TRBV20-1 and TRBJ2-1; TRBD1 matches 7 bases. Losses at the gene ends were 0 bases for V and 6 bases for J; bases not matched to a gene: 8. The length of the CDR3 is 15 residues. Germline loops: CDR1 DFQATT, CDR2 SNEGSKA (reference sequence). The CDR3: CSAREQGSFRNEQFF. DNA for the CDR3: TGCAGTGCTAGAGAACAGGGGTCTTTCCGCAATGAGCAGTTCTTC.

This chain connects TRBV6-1 to TRBJ1-3; D not certain. Trimming removed 7 bases at V and 7 bases at J, with 14 bases between. The CDR3 sequence is 13 residues long. Germline V lookup: CDR1 MNHNS, CDR2 SASEGT. CDR3 sequence reads: CASTHDSRNTIYF. For the CDR3, the DNA is TGTGCCAGCACCCATGACTCTCGCAACACCATATATTTT.

Notes on this clone: The junction and the germline gene differ at one end; a read error may be behind it. The chain recombines TRBV20-1 with TRBJ2-7; tentatively, D is TRBD1 (6 bases). Germline values: CDR1 DFQATT, CDR2 SNEGSKA (reference sequence). There are 14 residues in the CDR3. The CDR3 reads CSALGTRLSYQQYF. DNA of the CDR3: TGCAGTGCTCTCGGGACACGGCTCTCCTACCAGCAGTACTTC.

This clone has a count of ten or more. The CDR3 nucleotides are TGCAGTGCTAGCCCTCCCCACTCTGGAAACACCATATATTTT. It encodes CSASPPHSGNTIYF. The chain has TRBV20-1 and TRBJ1-3; no reliable D call. Germline CDR1 and CDR2: DFQATT and SNEGSKA (reference sequence). This CDR3 has 14 amino acids. V shed 3 bases and J shed 0 bases, with 9 bases lying between them.